The present T cell receptor (beta chain) was sequenced within a study of cytomegalovirus exposure and HLA in healthy donors. Overall study results and limits: Judged likely to be a sequencing artifact was a cluster of highly shared sequence variants.

It was with 60 Vbeta and 13 Jbeta primers that the PCR ran. Profiled with immunoSEQ multiplex PCR; TCRdb holds only in-frame clones, not every one. This sample has roughly 150,000 clones; around 80% occur once, and the top ten carry approximately 7%. Note on this clone: Its antigen is as yet unknown.

This TCR was sampled from a middle-aged man in good health and CMV-seropositive. Source material: PBMCs.

CDR3 nucleotide sequence: TGTGCCAGCAGCCTCGGAGGGCGCGACCAGGAAGCTTTCTTT. Protein product: CASSLGGRDQEAFF. This chain joins TRBV7-9 and TRBJ1-1; D remains ambiguous. Between the trimmed V and J ends, which lost 5 bases and 8 bases, there was a span of 18 bases. This CDR3 has 14 residues. The germline gives CDR1 SEHNR, CDR2 FQNEAQ (reference sequence).